The 3 T cell receptor beta chains below all came from one sample that was sequenced in a study of cytomegalovirus exposure and HLA in healthy donors. Produced via immunoSEQ multiplex PCR; TCRdb's table is partial and in-frame only. The table has about 220,000 clones, over 80% seen once; the top ten hold 11% to 15%. The sequenced material came from PBMCs. All receptors come from a woman in her twenties or thirties in good health and CMV-seropositive.

The chain carries TRBV6-4 and TRBJ2-2, with 11 bases identical to TRBD2. Germline lookup yields CDR1 MRHNA and CDR2 SNTAGT. The CDR3 is made up of 15 amino acids. V shed 6 bases and J 4 bases; nucleotides not matched to a gene: 4. CDR3 amino acids: CASSPTSGSTGELFF. CDR3 sequence (DNA): TGTGCCAGCAGCCCCACTAGCGGGAGCACCGGGGAGCTGTTTTTT.

V usage is TRBV27 and J usage is TRBJ1-2; 10 bases line up with TRBD1. Losses at the gene ends were 2 bases for V and 2 bases for J; bases not matched to a gene: 8. The CDR3 spans 17 residues. Germline CDR1 MNHEY, CDR2 SMNVEV (reference sequence). This chain's CDR3 is CASSLNRDRGWNYGYTF. As DNA, the CDR3 is TGTGCCAGCAGTTTAAACCGGGACAGGGGCTGGAACTATGGCTACACCTTC.

V and J are TRBV19 and TRBJ2-1; D is unclear. In germline, CDR1 is LNHDA, CDR2 SQIVND (reference sequence). With 0 bases removed from V and 0 bases from J, the gap between germline ends came to 15 bases. CDR3 length: 18 residues. The CDR3 DNA is TGTGCCAGTAGTATAGATACTCGGCAGCCAAGCTCCTACAATGAGCAGTTCTTC. Residues: CASSIDTRQPSSYNEQFF.